This T cell receptor beta chain was found in a study of cytomegalovirus exposure and HLA in healthy donors. A note on this clone: The antigen remains undetermined.

PCR employed 60 Vbeta and 13 Jbeta primers. The data were produced by immunoSEQ multiplex PCR, yet TCRdb's version contains in-frame clones alone and is incomplete. The sample lists approximately 170,000 clones, roughly 70% occurring once. The CDR3 is made up of 13 amino acids. The V end was cut by 5 bases, the J end by 7 bases, with 9 bases between. Germline V gene sequence: CDR1 SSHAT, CDR2 FNYEAQ (reference sequence). Study-wide results and caveats: The authors assumed roughly uniform sequencing depth across donors for presence/absence analyses. Reports indicated that the classifier achieved high specificity and sensitivity in diagnosing cytomegalovirus status. Donors belonging to an Asian-associated ancestry cluster reportedly showed fewer N-insertions in productive TCRs than the roughly 670-donor mean, according to what a later analysis found. The dataset shows that most TCR sequences were rare, while some public TCRs occurred in many donors.

The sequence derives from a girl aged 5-17 years in good health and CMV-seronegative. This rearrangement joins TRBV7-7 to TRBJ2-6; D is undetermined. The sample was PBMCs. Written as DNA, the CDR3 is TGTGCCAGCAGCCCCCTCGGTGCCAACGTCCTGACTTTC. It specifies CASSPLGANVLTF.